Presented here are 8 T cell receptor beta chains from one specimen sequenced in a study of ipilimumab plus nivolumab after autologous stem cell transplantation. The data were produced by immunoSEQ multiplex PCR, yet TCRdb's version contains in-frame clones alone and is incomplete. Of 15,000 to 20,000 clones detected, around 80% appear once; the ten largest clones hold 6.5% to 7.5%. The specimen was PBMCs, collected in a trial of ipilimumab plus nivolumab as post-transplant consolidation. The origin of the receptors is a male donor with diffuse large B-cell lymphoma.

The V call is TRBV5-5, the J call TRBJ2-1; D is possibly TRBD1 (6 bases). The V end lost 6 bases, the J end lost 13 bases, and 17 bases lay between the germline ends. Per germline, CDR1 SGHKS and CDR2 YYEKEE (reference sequence). There are 12 residues in the CDR3. CDR3 DNA: TGTGCCAGCATCCCTGGGGGCCCAAACCAGTTCTTC. As protein: CASIPGGPNQFF. The variable domain in full, completed from reference TRBV5-5 and TRBJ2-1, reads DAGVTQSPTHLIKTRGQQVTLRCSPISGHKSVSWYQQVLGQGPQFIFQYYEKEERGRGNFPDRFSARQFPNYSSELNVNALLLGDSALYLCASIPGGPNQFFGPGTRLTVL.

The V call is TRBV5-6, the J call TRBJ1-2; TRBD1 might be the D (6 bases). The CDR3 totals 15 residues. V dropped 2 bases and J dropped 4 bases, with 15 bases sitting between them. Germline V lookup: CDR1 SGHDT, CDR2 YYEEEE. The CDR3: CASSFGTRGSYGYTF. Written as DNA, the CDR3 is TGTGCCAGCAGCTTCGGAACCAGGGGTTCCTATGGCTACACCTTC.

This chain uses TRBV14 with TRBJ2-3; D is possibly TRBD2 (6 bases). Per germline, CDR1 SGHDN and CDR2 FVKESK. CDR3 length: 16 residues. V shed 3 bases and J shed 0 bases, with 13 bases lying between them. CDR3 DNA sequence: TGTGCCAGCAGCCAGAATCGGGGGTTTAGCACAGATACGCAGTATTTT. Amino acid sequence: CASSQNRGFSTDTQYF.

V and J are TRBV6-1 and TRBJ2-7, with TRBD1 matching 8 bases. The CDR3 runs to 15 residues. The V and J ends lost 2 bases and 7 bases, in that order; junction bases with no gene match: 10. Per the germline V gene, CDR1 is MNHNS and CDR2 is SASEGT. The CDR3 region has the DNA TGTGCCAGCAGTGAATCGGGACAGGCCGTGGGGGAGCAGTACTTC. Protein sequence: CASSESGQAVGEQYF.

This clone was counted a single time. This CDR3 reads CASSWDSDQETQYF. The CDR3 DNA follows: TGCGCCAGCAGCTGGGACAGCGATCAAGAGACCCAGTACTTC. The chain joins TRBV5-1 to TRBJ2-5, with TRBD1 matching 7 bases. The CDR3 length is 14 residues. Germline loops: CDR1 SGHRS, CDR2 YFSETQ. With V trimmed by 3 bases and J by 2 bases, 4 bases remained unmatched.

This clone was seen a single time. This chain uses TRBV7-9 with TRBJ1-1; perhaps TRBD1 as D (5 bases). V was pared by 0 bases and J by 3 bases, with 11 bases between. Germline CDR1 SEHNR, CDR2 FQNEAQ (reference sequence). The CDR3 covers 15 residues. CDR3 loop: CASSLAQGTDTEAFF. In DNA form, the CDR3 reads TGTGCCAGCAGCTTAGCGCAGGGTACGGACACTGAAGCTTTCTTT.

The genes are TRBV9 and TRBJ2-7; 7 nucleotides line up with TRBD2. Germline-derived CDR1 and CDR2 are SGDLS and YYNGEE. The CDR3 sequence is 15 residues long. The ends lost 0 bases at V and 4 bases at J; junction bases unmatched: 7. The CDR3 region has the DNA TGTGCCAGCAGCGTAGGGGGGAGGGCCCCGTACGAGCAGTACTTC. It translates to CASSVGGRAPYEQYF.

This chain connects TRBV7-2 to TRBJ1-1; D is unresolved. This CDR3 contains 11 residues. V shed 5 bases and J shed 4 bases, with 5 bases lying between them. Germline CDR1 is SGHTA and CDR2 is FQGNSA. This chain's CDR3 is CASSTVTEAFF. DNA for the CDR3: TGTGCCAGCAGCACAGTCACTGAAGCTTTCTTT.